A selection of T cell receptor beta chains follows, all from one sample in a study of cytomegalovirus exposure and HLA in healthy donors. TCRdb's table, derived via immunoSEQ multiplex PCR, lists solely in-frame clones and lacks some. The profile covers over 100,000 clones, with around 76% appearing a single time and roughly 7.3% taken by the ten largest. Specimen: PBMCs. The receptors derive from a male donor in good health and CMV-seronegative. The CDR3 runs from the conserved cysteine through the conserved F or W. A D gene is named only where the DNA matches it firmly. The size entry is marked missing in some rows and otherwise reads once, few, many or a size class.

d_gene	abundance	v_gene	j_gene	CDR3aa	CDR3nt
NA	NA	TRBV5-1	TRBJ2-5	CASSLGGRQRSETQYF	TGCGCCAGCAGCTTGGGGGGTCGGCAGCGGTCAGAGACCCAGTACTTC
TRBD2	NA	TRBV2	TRBJ2-1	CASRGREGLYEQFF	TGTGCCAGCAGGGGCCGGGAGGGCCTTTATGAGCAGTTCTTC
NA	NA	TRBV7-9	TRBJ2-5	CASSSGIQETQYF	TGTGCCAGCAGCTCCGGGATCCAAGAGACCCAGTACTTC
NA	NA	TRBV19	TRBJ1-5	CASSIEGDWGNQPQHF	TGTGCCAGTAGTATAGAGGGGGACTGGGGCAATCAGCCCCAGCATTTT
TRBD2	NA	TRBV27	TRBJ2-7	CASSLSTSGGMGEQYF	TGTGCCAGCAGTTTATCCACTAGCGGGGGGATGGGCGAGCAGTACTTC
NA	NA	TRBV27	TRBJ1-1	CASSLGPRSEAFF	TGTGCCAGCAGTTTAGGCCCACGGAGTGAAGCTTTCTTT
NA	NA	TRBV27	TRBJ2-2	CASSFPRTGANTGELFF	TGTGCCAGCAGTTTCCCCCGGACGGGGGCGAACACCGGGGAGCTGTTTTTT
NA	few	TRBV28	TRBJ1-1	CASTPLRVVNTEAFF	TGTGCCAGCACCCCCCTCAGGGTGGTAAACACTGAAGCTTTCTTT
TRBD1	NA	TRBV28	TRBJ1-6	CASSFRDRGSPLHF	TGTGCCAGCAGTTTCCGGGACAGGGGCTCACCCCTCCACTTT
TRBD2	once	TRBV7-3	TRBJ2-7	CASSYPQAGGPVEQYF	TGTGCCAGCAGCTACCCTCAGGCGGGGGGGCCCGTCGAGCAGTACTTC
TRBD2	NA	TRBV9	TRBJ2-1	CASSGLAGAFYNEQFF	TGTGCCAGCAGCGGTTTAGCGGGGGCCTTCTACAATGAGCAGTTCTTC
NA	NA	TRBV4-2	TRBJ2-2	CASSHTDRTTGELFF	TGTGCCAGCAGCCATACTGACAGGACCACCGGGGAGCTGTTTTTT
NA	NA	TRBV19	TRBJ2-7	CASGLSYEQYF	TGTGCCAGTGGTCTCTCCTACGAGCAGTACTTC
TRBD2	NA	TRBV5-1	TRBJ2-5	CASRRGTQETQYF	TGCGCCAGCAGGCGGGGGACCCAAGAGACCCAGTACTTC
TRBD1	few	TRBV5-8	TRBJ1-5	CASSLGQGGQPQHF	TGTGCCAGCAGCTTAGGGCAGGGGGGTCAGCCCCAGCATTTT
NA	NA	TRBV7-9	TRBJ1-2	CASLHGGGYGYTF	TGTGCCAGCCTCCATGGGGGCGGATACGGCTACACCTTC
TRBD1	NA	TRBV18	TRBJ2-2	CASSLTGTGNTGELFF	TGTGCCAGCTCACTTACCGGGACAGGGAATACCGGGGAGCTGTTTTTT
NA	NA	TRBV7-7	TRBJ2-5	CASSPGLRTLSRETQYF	TGTGCTAGCAGTCCGGGACTTCGAACTCTGTCGCGGGAGACCCAGTACTTC
TRBD1	NA	TRBV5-1	TRBJ1-1	CASSQGQKAFF	TGCGCCAGCAGCCAGGGACAGAAAGCTTTCTTT
TRBD1	once	TRBV4-1	TRBJ2-7	CASSQVTGGYEQYF	TGCGCCAGCAGCCAAGTGACAGGGGGTTACGAGCAGTACTTC
TRBD2	NA	TRBV28	TRBJ2-5	CASSLYKLAVKTQYF	TGTGCCAGCAGTTTATACAAACTAGCGGTTAAGACCCAGTACTTC